The 25 T cell receptor beta chains given below trace back to one sample, sequenced in a study of CD8+ T cells in alopecia areata. Extracted RNA was reverse transcribed into cDNA, the sequencing template. Repertoires were generated with immunoSEQ multiplex PCR, while TCRdb's copy carries only in-frame clones and drops some. The sample has 150,000 to 200,000 clones, 64% seen once; the top ten hold under 1.5%. The treatment is: oral pan-JAK inhibitor, 5-10 mg twice daily. Specimen: CD4+ T cells sorted from blood, collected between weeks 49 and 50, from a patient treated with tofacitinib. Receptors originate from a human donor with alopecia areata.

J is TRBJ1-6 and V is TRBV29-1; unclear D gene. Trimming cost V 0 bases and J 9 bases, with 9 bases left between them. CDR3 length: 13 residues. Germline-derived CDR1 and CDR2 are SQVTM and ANQGSEA. CDR3 region: CSVEDGRVSPLHF. The DNA for the CDR3 is TGCAGCGTTGAAGATGGCCGGGTTTCACCCCTCCACTTT.

The CDR3 bases are TGTGCCAGCACCGATCTGGACAGCCTAAATGGCTACACCTTC. It encodes CASTDLDSLNGYTF. The chain joins TRBV2 to TRBJ1-2; possible D gene TRBD1, 6 bases. The germline V gene encodes CDR1 SNHLY and CDR2 FYNNEI. V lost 7 bases to trimming and J lost 6 bases, with 18 bases between them. The CDR3 contains 14 residues.

The V gene is TRBV30, the J gene TRBJ1-2, with 8 bases lining up with TRBD1. CDR1 GTSNPN and CDR2 SVGIG come from the germline V gene (reference sequence). V lost 4 bases to trimming and J lost 6 bases; unmatched junction nucleotides: 7. The CDR3 is made up of 13 amino acids. CDR3 nucleotides: TGTGCCTGGACCGGGACAGGCGGGGATGGCTACACCTTC. It encodes CAWTGTGGDGYTF. Filled out from reference TRBV30 and TRBJ1-2, the complete variable domain reads SQTIHQWPATLVQPVGSPLSLECTVEGTSNPNLYWYRQAAGRGLQLLFYSVGIGQISSEVPQNLSASRPQDRQFILSSKKLLLSDSGFYLCAWTGTGGDGYTFGSGTRLTVV.

V usage is TRBV5-1 and J usage is TRBJ2-7, with 7 nucleotides matching TRBD1. The germline gives CDR1 SGHRS, CDR2 YFSETQ. Unmatched junction bases numbered 9, after V lost 4 bases and J lost 5 bases. The CDR3 covers 14 residues. The CDR3 loop reads CASSPRTGLDEQYF. The CDR3, as DNA: TGCGCCAGCAGCCCTCGGACAGGTTTAGACGAGCAGTACTTC.

The chain is built from TRBV11-2 and TRBJ2-7, with D possibly TRBD1 on 5 matching bases. Trimming shortened V by 5 bases and J by 4 bases, and 12 bases separated the two germline ends. The germline V gene has CDR1 SGHAT and CDR2 FQNNGV. The CDR3 spans 13 residues. The CDR3 DNA reads as TGTGCCAGCAGCCATTCCCCAGGGTACGAGCAGTACTTC. Translation gives CASSHSPGYEQYF. Filled out from reference TRBV11-2 and TRBJ2-7, the complete variable domain reads EAGVAQSPRYKIIEKRQSVAFWCNPISGHATLYWYQQILGQGPKLLIQFQNNGVVDDSQLPKDRFSAERLKGVDSTLKIQPAKLEDSAVYLCASSHSPGYEQYFGPGTRLTVT.

This clone was counted between two and nine times. J is TRBJ1-2 and V is TRBV30; 9 nucleotides agree with TRBD1. Germline V gene data show CDR1 as GTSNPN and CDR2 as SVGIG (reference sequence). The CDR3 totals 13 residues. V lost 2 bases and J lost 8; bases outside the gene matches: 6. The CDR3 sequence: CAWSQQGARGYTF. The CDR3 DNA reads TGTGCCTGGAGTCAACAGGGGGCGCGAGGCTACACCTTC.

The rearrangement links TRBV9 to TRBJ1-2; D unresolved. The germline V and J ends were trimmed by 0 bases and 4 bases, with 7 bases remaining between them. The CDR3 extends over 13 amino acids. The V gene's germline CDR1 is SGDLS and CDR2 YYNGEE. CDR3 coding DNA: TGTGCCAGCAGCGTAGGGGAATCCTATGGCTACACCTTC. Amino acid sequence: CASSVGESYGYTF. Variable domain in full (rest from reference TRBV9 and TRBJ1-2): DSGVTQTPKHLITATGQRVTLRCSPRSGDLSVYWYQQSLDQGLQFLIQYYNGEERAKGNILERFSAQQFPDLHSELNLSSLELGDSALYFCASSVGESYGYTFGSGTRLTVV.

The chain couples TRBV27 to TRBJ1-1, with a possible D match to TRBD1 (5 bases). The CDR3 consists of 14 residues. Per the germline V gene, CDR1 is MNHEY and CDR2 is SMNVEV (reference sequence). V lost 3 bases and J lost 2, with 10 bases in between. The CDR3 spells CASSFAGLNTEAFF. The DNA for the CDR3 is TGTGCCAGCAGTTTCGCAGGGCTTAACACTGAAGCTTTCTTT.

This chain connects TRBV2 to TRBJ1-2; D is perhaps TRBD1 (6 bases). The V gene lost 10 bases and the J gene lost 6 bases, with 15 bases spanning the gap. This CDR3 is built from 12 residues. The V gene's germline CDR1 is SNHLY and CDR2 FYNNEI. The chain's CDR3 is CAIRQEPDGYTF. DNA for the CDR3: TGTGCCATTAGACAGGAACCGGATGGCTACACCTTC.

CDR3 sequence reads: CASSFGVAPHGYTF. The CDR3, as DNA: TGCGCCAGCAGCTTCGGGGTTGCGCCCCATGGCTACACCTTC. This rearrangement joins TRBV5-1 to TRBJ1-2; no reliable D call. The V gene lost 2 bases and the J gene lost 6 bases, with 14 bases spanning the gap. The V gene's germline CDR1 is SGHRS and CDR2 YFSETQ. This CDR3 comprises 14 residues.

The sample holds one count of this clone. The genes are TRBV29-1 and TRBJ1-2; a possible D gene is TRBD1 (5 bases). Trimming cost V 4 bases and J 7 bases, with 16 bases left between them. Looked up from germline, CDR1 is SQVTM and CDR2 is ANQGSEA. CDR3 length: 13 amino acids. This CDR3 is CSVAGEVVRGYTF. In nucleotides, the CDR3 is TGCAGCGTTGCGGGGGAAGTCGTGCGTGGCTACACCTTC.

A few counts support this clone. The V and J genes are TRBV29-1 and TRBJ2-7; the D gene is possibly TRBD2 (7 bases). Germline V gene data show CDR1 as SQVTM and CDR2 as ANQGSEA. CDR3 size: 13 residues. Trimming took 3 bases from V and 3 from J, leaving 12 bases between them. The CDR3 DNA reads as TGCAGCGTTGATCTGGGAGGGGGCTACGAGCAGTACTTC. This translates into CSVDLGGGYEQYF.

In its sample, this clone was seen a few times. The J gene is TRBJ2-3, the V gene TRBV5-1; possible D gene TRBD2, 6 bases. Trimming removed 2 bases from V and 0 bases from J, with 10 bases in between. This CDR3 contains 15 residues. Germline V gene sequence: CDR1 SGHRS, CDR2 YFSETQ. This CDR3 is CASSFGGASTDTQYF. CDR3 DNA sequence: TGCGCCAGCAGCTTCGGCGGGGCTAGCACAGATACGCAGTATTTT.

The genes are TRBV9 and TRBJ2-5; the D is unclear. The CDR3 totals 14 residues. From germline, CDR1 is SGDLS and CDR2 YYNGEE. The V gene lost 2 bases and the J gene lost 3 bases, with 11 bases spanning the gap. CDR3 sequence (DNA): TGTGCCAGCAGCGTCCCGGATCCCAAAGAGACCCAGTACTTC. It yields the protein CASSVPDPKETQYF.

Only a few counts were recorded for this clone. The genes are TRBV30 and TRBJ1-5; D unresolved. Germline-derived CDR1 and CDR2 are GTSNPN and SVGIG (reference sequence). The CDR3 consists of 14 residues. V lost 3 bases to trimming and J lost 1 base, with 10 bases between them. The CDR3 sequence: CAWSQGESNQPQHF. In nucleotides, the CDR3 is TGTGCCTGGAGCCAAGGAGAGAGCAATCAGCCCCAGCATTTT. Full variable domain (missing parts from reference TRBV30 and TRBJ1-5): SQTIHQWPATLVQPVGSPLSLECTVEGTSNPNLYWYRQAAGRGLQLLFYSVGIGQISSEVPQNLSASRPQDRQFILSSKKLLLSDSGFYLCAWSQGESNQPQHFGDGTRLSIL.

The sample holds a few counts of this clone. J is TRBJ2-7 and V is TRBV25-1; TRBD1 agrees at 7 bases. CDR1 and CDR2 (germline): MGHDK, SYGVNS. This CDR3 spans 12 amino acids. V dropped 10 bases and J dropped 1; count of bases not matched to a gene: 4. The CDR3 region is CAIPRGSYEQYF. CDR3 bases: TGTGCCATTCCCAGGGGGTCCTACGAGCAGTACTTC.

The chain combines TRBV29-1 with TRBJ2-3, with unresolved D. CDR1 is SQVTM, CDR2 ANQGSEA, per germline. CDR3 size: 13 residues. V was cut by 4 bases and J by 2 bases, with 10 bases left in between. The DNA of the CDR3 is TGCAGCGTTGCCAGCCAATCCACAGATACGCAGTATTTT. Its translation: CSVASQSTDTQYF.

In this sample, this clone turned up a few times. The chain has TRBV6-5 and TRBJ2-7, with D uncertain. V lost 5 bases and J lost 6, with 8 bases in between. CDR1 is MNHEY and CDR2 is SVGAGI in the germline V gene. CDR3 size: 11 residues. CDR3 in DNA: TGTGCCAGCAGTACGGCAGTCGAGCAGTACTTC. It codes for CASSTAVEQYF.

The V and J genes are TRBV5-6 and TRBJ2-7; D is perhaps TRBD1 (5 bases). The V end lost 3 bases, the J end lost 7 bases, and 11 bases lay between the germline ends. Germline CDR1 SGHDT, CDR2 YYEEEE. This CDR3 spans 12 amino acids. This CDR3 is CASSSDTGEQYF. In DNA, the CDR3 is TGTGCCAGCAGCTCGGACACTGGAGAGCAGTACTTC.

The chain employs TRBV7-9 and TRBJ2-3, with D possibly being TRBD2 (6 bases). Germline V gives CDR1 SEHNR, CDR2 FQNEAQ (reference sequence). The CDR3 runs to 16 residues. V was trimmed by 6 bases and J by 0 bases, leaving 16 bases between them. The CDR3 here is CASSIGAGLSTDTQYF. The CDR3 DNA sequence: TGTGCCAGCAGTATAGGAGCGGGTCTAAGCACAGATACGCAGTATTTT.

J is TRBJ1-1 and V is TRBV25-1, with D tentatively TRBD1 (6 bases). V was pared by 10 bases and J by 8 bases, with 17 bases between. From germline, CDR1 is MGHDK and CDR2 SYGVNS. CDR3 length: 12 amino acids. CDR3 coding DNA: TGTGCCACCAGGAGCCTACAGGGAGAAGCTTTCTTT. The encoded protein is CATRSLQGEAFF.

This clone was found once. CDR3 bases: TGTGCCAGCAGCGTAACAGGGCGGTATGGCTACACCTTC. Residues: CASSVTGRYGYTF. The J gene is TRBJ1-2, the V gene TRBV9; D perhaps matches TRBD1 (6 bases). Trimming cost V 1 base and J 5 bases, with 9 bases left between them. The CDR3 has 13 residues. The V gene's germline CDR1 is SGDLS and CDR2 YYNGEE.

The chain links TRBV5-1 to TRBJ2-5, with 7 bases identical to TRBD2. The germline V gene encodes CDR1 SGHRS and CDR2 YFSETQ. This CDR3 is 15 amino acids long. With 6 bases clipped from V and 1 base from J, the junction kept 9 bases outside the gene matches. CDR3: CASTGGLVAQETQYF. The CDR3 DNA reads as TGCGCCAGCACCGGGGGGTTAGTCGCCCAAGAGACCCAGTACTTC.

The chain links TRBV7-2 to TRBJ1-2, with 10 positions matching TRBD1. Germline trimming cut 5 bases from V and 8 bases from J; bases unmatched to any gene: 14. This CDR3 has 16 amino acids. Germline-derived CDR1 and CDR2 are SGHTA and FQGNSA. The CDR3 spells CASSPRPRTGGAGYTF. CDR3 coding DNA: TGTGCCAGCAGCCCGCGACCGAGGACAGGGGGAGCGGGCTACACCTTC.

The chain is built from TRBV25-1 and TRBJ1-5; unclear D gene. This CDR3 is 13 amino acids long. The V and J ends lost 2 bases and 4 bases respectively, with 6 bases between them. Germline lookup yields CDR1 MGHDK and CDR2 SYGVNS. CDR3 bases: TGTGCCAGCAGTGAACTGGAAAATCAGCCCCAGCATTTT. It specifies CASSELENQPQHF.